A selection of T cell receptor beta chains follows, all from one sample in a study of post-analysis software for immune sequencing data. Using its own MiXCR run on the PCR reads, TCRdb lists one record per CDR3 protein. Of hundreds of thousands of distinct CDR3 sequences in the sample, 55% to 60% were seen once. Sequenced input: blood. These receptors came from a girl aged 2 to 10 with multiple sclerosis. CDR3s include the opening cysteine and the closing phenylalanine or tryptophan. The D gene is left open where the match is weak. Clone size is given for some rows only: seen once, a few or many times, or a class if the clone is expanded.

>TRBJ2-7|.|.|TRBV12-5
TGTGCTAGTGGTTTGGTACGGGACCACGAGCAGTACTTC
CASGLVRDHEQYF
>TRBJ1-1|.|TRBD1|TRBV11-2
TGTGCCAGCAGCGTAAGGACAGGGGCCAAGAACACTGAAGCTTTCTTT
CASSVRTGAKNTEAFF
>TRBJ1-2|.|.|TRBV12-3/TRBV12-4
TGTGCCAGCAGCTCTCCGGCCCGCGGCTATGGCTACACCTTC
CASSSPARGYGYTF
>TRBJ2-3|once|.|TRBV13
TGTGCCAGCAGCCCCCAGTACGATACGCAGTATTTT
CASSPQYDTQYF
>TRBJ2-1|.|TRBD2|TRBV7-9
TGTGCCAGCAGCCCGGGGACTAGCGGGGGGGTCCTCGTGAATGAGCAGTTCTTC
CASSPGTSGGVLVNEQFF
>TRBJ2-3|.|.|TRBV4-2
TGTGCCAGCACCAACCCCGGTCGGGGGCCAGACAGCACAGATACGCAGTATTTT
CASTNPGRGPDSTDTQYF
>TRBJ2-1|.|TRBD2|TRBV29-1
TGCAGCGTTGAAAGGCTAGCGGGGGGGTACAATGAGCAGTTCTTC
CSVERLAGGYNEQFF
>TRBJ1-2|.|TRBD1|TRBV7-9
TGTGCCAGCAGCCTCGGACAGGGGATTGGCGATGGCTACACCTTC
CASSLGQGIGDGYTF
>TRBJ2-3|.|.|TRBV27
TGTGCCAGCAGTTTAAGGGGAACAGGTCATAAGTCGCTTAGCACAGATACGCAGTATTTT
CASSLRGTGHKSLSTDTQYF
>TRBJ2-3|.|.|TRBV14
TGTGCCAGCAGCCTGCACGGGGGAACAGATACGCAGTATTTT
CASSLHGGTDTQYF
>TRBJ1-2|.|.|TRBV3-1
TGTGCCAGCAGCCAAGTGGGGGTGGCGGATGGCTACACCTTC
CASSQVGVADGYTF
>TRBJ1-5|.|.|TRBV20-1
TGCAGTGCTAGAGATATAGGAAGGGGAGGTGGCAATCAGCCCCAGCATTTT
CSARDIGRGGGNQPQHF
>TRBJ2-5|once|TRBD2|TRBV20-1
TGCAGTGCTAGCGGGGGGGCCGATGAGACCCAGTACTTC
CSASGGADETQYF
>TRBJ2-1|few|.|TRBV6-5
TGTGCCAGCAGTTACGGGGTAGATTCGGTCAATGAGCAGTTCTTC
CASSYGVDSVNEQFF
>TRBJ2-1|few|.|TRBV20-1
TGCAGTGCAACTACTAGCAGGAGGGACAATGAGCAGTTCTTC
CSATTSRRDNEQFF
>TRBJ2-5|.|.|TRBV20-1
TGCAGTGCTAGAGTATCATTAGCGGAGACCCCTACGAAAGAGCAGTACTTC
CSARVSLAETPTKEQYF
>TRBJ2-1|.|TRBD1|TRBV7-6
TGTGCCAGCAGCCCAGGACAGGGGGGGAGCTCCTACAATGAGCAGTTCTTC
CASSPGQGGSSYNEQFF
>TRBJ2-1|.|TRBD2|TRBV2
TGTGCCAGCATCCTAGGACTAGCGGGGAACAATGAGCAGTTCTTC
CASILGLAGNNEQFF
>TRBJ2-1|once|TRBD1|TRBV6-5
TGTGCCAGCTCCCCGTGGCAGGGGGCAATTGAGCAGTTCTTC
CASSPWQGAIEQFF
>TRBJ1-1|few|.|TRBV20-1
TGCAGTGCTAGGGGGGGGCCGGGCACTGAAGCTTTCTTT
CSARGGPGTEAFF
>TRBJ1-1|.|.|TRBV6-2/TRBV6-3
TGTGCCAGCAGCCCCGGACGGTATACTGAAGCTTTCTTT
CASSPGRYTEAFF
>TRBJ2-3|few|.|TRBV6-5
TGTGCCAGCACCAAGGCGGGGCGGGGCAAGGGGGATACGCAGTATTTT
CASTKAGRGKGDTQYF
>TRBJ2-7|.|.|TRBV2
TGTGCCAGCACAGAGCTCGCGGACATTGAGACCTACGAGCAGTACTTC
CASTELADIETYEQYF
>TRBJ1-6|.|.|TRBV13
TGTGCCAGCAGCCCCGCAGAGGCAGGATCACCCCTCCACTTT
CASSPAEAGSPLHF
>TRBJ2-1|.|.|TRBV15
TGTGCCTCAAGGGGGGGGAGAGGTTTCAATGAGCAGTTCTTC
CASRGGRGFNEQFF
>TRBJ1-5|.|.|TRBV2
TGTGCCAGCAGCGCCACAGCGGGAGGCAATCAGCCCCAGCATTTT
CASSATAGGNQPQHF
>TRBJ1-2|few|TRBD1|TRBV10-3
TGTGCCATCATCGGGGAGGGGGCGTATGGCTACACCTTC
CAIIGEGAYGYTF
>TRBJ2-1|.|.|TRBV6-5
TGTGCCAGCAGTTGTCCAGCGGGCCTCTACAATGAGCAGTTCTTC
CASSCPAGLYNEQFF
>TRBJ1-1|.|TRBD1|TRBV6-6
TGTGCCAGCAGTTGGACAGGGGGCGCGGGCACTGAAGCTTTCTTT
CASSWTGGAGTEAFF
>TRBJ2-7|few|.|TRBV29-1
TGCAGCGTGCTCGAGGCTGGTGAGCAGTACTTC
CSVLEAGEQYF
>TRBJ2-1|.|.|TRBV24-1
TGTGCCACCAGTGATGCTAGCGTGAGCTCCTACAATGAGCAGTTCTTC
CATSDASVSSYNEQFF
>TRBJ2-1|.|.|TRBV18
TGTGCCAGCTCATCTATCAGGGTTGGGAATGAGCAGTTCTTC
CASSSIRVGNEQFF
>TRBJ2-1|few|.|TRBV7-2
TGTGCCAGCAGCTTAGACAGCACCTATAACAATGAGCAGTTCTTC
CASSLDSTYNNEQFF
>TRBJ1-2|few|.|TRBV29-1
TGCAGCGTTGAATCGACCCCCGGTGGCTACACCTTC
CSVESTPGGYTF
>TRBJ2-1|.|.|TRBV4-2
TGTGCCAGCAGCCAAGTTGCGGGGATGGAATACAATGAGCAGTTCTTC
CASSQVAGMEYNEQFF
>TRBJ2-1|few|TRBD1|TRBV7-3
TGTGCCAGCAGCCAGCACTCTGGACAGGACAATGAGCAGTTCTTC
CASSQHSGQDNEQFF
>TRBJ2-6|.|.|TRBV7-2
TGTGCCAGCAGCCCGTTTGGGGGGGCCTCTGGGGCCAACGTCCTGACTTTC
CASSPFGGASGANVLTF
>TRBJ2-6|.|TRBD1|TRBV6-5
TGTGCCGCCCGGGACAGGGCCTCCTCTGGGGCCAACGTCCTGACTTTC
CAARDRASSGANVLTF
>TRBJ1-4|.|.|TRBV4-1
TGCGCCAGCAGCCAAGGGACCTCAGGATTGGAAAAACTGTTTTTT
CASSQGTSGLEKLFF
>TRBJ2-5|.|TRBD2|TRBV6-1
TGTGCCAGCAGTGAAGTGACTAGCGGTAAAGAGACCCAGTACTTC
CASSEVTSGKETQYF
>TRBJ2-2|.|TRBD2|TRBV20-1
TGCAGTGCTGGCGGGGGGAGAGGGGAGCTGTTTTTT
CSAGGGRGELFF
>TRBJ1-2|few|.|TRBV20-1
TGCAGTGCTAGAGATCGTACTAACTATGGCTACACCTTC
CSARDRTNYGYTF
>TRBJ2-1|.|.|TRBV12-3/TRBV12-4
TGTGCCAGCACCACGCGGAGCACGGCTGAGCAGTTCTTC
CASTTRSTAEQFF
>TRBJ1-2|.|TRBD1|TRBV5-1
TGCGCCAGCAGCTTGGGGGACAGGGTTTACTATGGCTACACCTTC
CASSLGDRVYYGYTF
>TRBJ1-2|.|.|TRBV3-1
TGTGCCAGCAGCCAACCAGGGTCTATCTATGGCTACACCTTC
CASSQPGSIYGYTF
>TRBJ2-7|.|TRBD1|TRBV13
TGTGCCAGCCGCCGAACAGGGGAACGAAACGAGCAGTACTTC
CASRRTGERNEQYF
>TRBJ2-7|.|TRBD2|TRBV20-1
TGCAGTGCTGGAAAAGCGGAGGCGGGGGGGCCGAGCTCCTACGAGCAGTACTTC
CSAGKAEAGGPSSYEQYF
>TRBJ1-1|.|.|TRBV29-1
TGCAGCGCCACTACACAGAACACTGAAGCTTTCTTT
CSATTQNTEAFF
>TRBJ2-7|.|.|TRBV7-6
TGTGCCAGCCTCGGGCAGGGATCGTCTGGCGACGAGCAGTACTTC
CASLGQGSSGDEQYF
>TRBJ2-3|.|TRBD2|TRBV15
TGTGCCACCAGCAGAGAACTAGCGGGGAACACAGATACGCAGTATTTT
CATSRELAGNTDTQYF
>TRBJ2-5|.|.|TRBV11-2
TGTGCCAGCAGCTTATTTTCAGGGCAAGAGACCCAGTACTTC
CASSLFSGQETQYF
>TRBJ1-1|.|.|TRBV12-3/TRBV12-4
TGTGCCAGCAGTCCAGGGGTTGGTACTGAAGCTTTCTTT
CASSPGVGTEAFF
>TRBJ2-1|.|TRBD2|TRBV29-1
TGCAGCGTTAGTGAGACTAGCGGGGGGCCCGAGCAGTTCTTC
CSVSETSGGPEQFF
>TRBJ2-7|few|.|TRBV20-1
TGCAGTGCTAGACAAGGGGCCCTCTACGAGCAGTACTTC
CSARQGALYEQYF
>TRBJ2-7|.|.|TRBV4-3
TGCGCCAGCAGCCAAGATGAAGGGGAGCAGTACTTC
CASSQDEGEQYF
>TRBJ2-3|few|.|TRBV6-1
TGTGCCAGCAGTGAAGCCCCGGGTAGTACAGATACGCAGTATTTT
CASSEAPGSTDTQYF
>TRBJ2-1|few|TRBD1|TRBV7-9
TGTGCCAGCAGCTTATCAGGGACAGTCAATGAGCAGTTCTTC
CASSLSGTVNEQFF
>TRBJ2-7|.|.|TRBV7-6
TGTGCCAGCAGCGCGCTACAGCCCTACGAGCAGTACTTC
CASSALQPYEQYF
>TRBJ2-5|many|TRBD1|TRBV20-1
TGCAGTGCTCCCTGGGTCGGGACAGGGCTACAAGAGACCCAGTACTTC
CSAPWVGTGLQETQYF